This T cell receptor beta chain stems from a study of T cells in localized non-small cell lung cancer. Study outcomes and limitations: One tumor region alone was sequenced, and heterogeneity therefore remains possible.

The method was immunoSEQ multiplex PCR; TCRdb's version includes in-frame clones alone and lacks a portion of them. This table holds 40,000 to 60,000 clones, approximately 81% found once. The CDR3 has 14 amino acids. Germline V CDR1 and CDR2: LNHDA, SQIVND (reference sequence). The germline V and J ends were trimmed by 1 base and 1 base, with 8 bases remaining between them. Comments on this clone: The antigen is unknown.

Sequencing was performed on peripheral blood mononuclear cells, taken before any cancer treatment. The V gene is TRBV19, the J gene TRBJ2-7; no definite D call. The clonotype comes from a man aged 40-75 years with stage III lung adenocarcinoma. The CDR3 sequence is CASSIAGPSYEQYF. The CDR3 DNA follows: TGTGCCAGTAGTATAGCCGGCCCGTCCTACGAGCAGTACTTC.